This TCR beta chain is drawn from a study of shared clonotypes between healthy human individuals (dated by TCRdb to about 2020). Regarding the study in general: Two women and three men aged 18 to 49 years were included in the cohort. Libraries were prepared and TCR repertoires were sequenced by different laboratories using diverse techniques, in order to increase sequencing depth and limit assay-specific biases. Leukapheresis yielded between about 0.94 and 9.5 billion PBMCs per donor. For each donor, CD4 naive and CD4 memory were each run on three plates, CD8 naive on two plates, and CD8 memory on one plate. The study deeply sequenced blood TCR repertoires of about 5 healthy adults to estimate repertoire size and the extent of clonotype sharing between individuals. Paper-wide results and their limitations: Clonotypes shared by all four sorted-subset donors showed higher generation probabilities than non-shared clonotypes. Sampling was restricted to blood, and TCR repertoires in tissues likely differ from the TCR repertoires found in blood. Incomplete sequencing was indicated by rarefaction of sorted-subset datasets, despite the large sequencing depth. Pairwise subsampling led to the expectation that sequencing depth would affect the degree of clonotype sharing among donors. About 5% of naive CD4, around 3.6% of naive CD8, approximately 2.2% of memory CD4, and about 0.4% of memory CD8 clonotypes were shared across several donors. The genetic and exposure-history diversity represented was limited by the small number of donors. Larger estimated clonotype richness was generally found for naive subsets than for memory subsets.

Using the deep immunoSEQ assay, TCR CDR3 regions were amplified from genomic DNA by multiplex PCR. Extracted genomic DNA from each cell subset was spread evenly across all wells of several immunoSEQ 96-well plates, with each plate serving as a replicate. Each replicate PCR for sorted subsets received 200 ng genomic DNA, equal to about 30,000 T cell genomes. Purified libraries were measured with a Qubit 3.0 fluorometer, size-checked on a Bioanalyzer 2100, and measured again with the KAPA Library Quantification kit. Every immunoSEQ 96-well plate was sequenced on a separate single-read 150-cycle Illumina NextSeq 550 flow cell. For the original study's pipeline: Because the immunoSEQ output included only junctional sequences and no quality scores, the filtering could not be the same as the filtering used for full-length reads. To assign V/J genes and CDR3, sequences were annotated against IMGT germline references using PyIR, a Python wrapper for IgBLAST v1.9. Reads were removed for weak V/J assignments (E-value above 1e-6), missing CDR3, stop codons, out-of-frame junctions, or ambiguous translated residues. V3J clonotypes were defined as sequences sharing the same inferred V gene, J gene, and CDR3 amino acid sequence. Percentage overlap between repertoires was calculated by dividing the number of shared unique clonotypes by the size of the smaller repertoire. Three approaches were used to assess repertoire richness: RTK rarefaction, the Chao1 estimator, and Recon v2.1 estimates of unobserved clonotypes. Generation probabilities for all TCRbeta clonotypes obtained by the gDNA method from a few donors were computed using OLGA. This is the immuneACCESS table as TCRdb keeps it, with only in-frame sequences that have V and J called. A part of the clones is gone; compared with another copy, unresolved V genes explain less than half, and the rest is unexplained. Clone size and the V and J calls come from that table; the DNA yielded D and trimming. Within this sample are around 1.9 million clones, with about 93% of them counted one time only. Together, the top ten hold approximately 1.7% of the sample.

CD8 naive samples were obtained by positive selection for CCR7 among CD45RO-negative cells, yielding a CD45RA+CCR7+ population from which TemRA cells were excluded. Healthy HIV-negative adults with no recently reported acute infections or vaccinations were included as donors. Every donor was a Caucasian adult living in Nashville, Tennessee, USA. After blood collection by leukapheresis, PBMCs were isolated using Ficoll-Histopaque density gradient centrifugation and then cryopreserved in the vapor phase of liquid nitrogen. Purity and quantity of every magnetically sorted T cell population were checked by analytical flow cytometry. Each sorted fraction had its genomic DNA isolated and then quantified by UV absorbance on a Nanodrop 2000c. With regard to this clone: The antigen it binds to is not known. Base quality data are lacking; no much larger clone is found one base away.

This sequence originates from a man between 18 and 29 years old in good health. Some clones in this sample may be carry-over from other donors' samples. The specimen was naive CD8+ T cells from PBMCs. According to the study, the label for this sample's cell subset or site signals: CD45RA+CCR7+.

The CDR3 here reads CASSGTGGVVEQYF. Here is the DNA: TGTGCCAGCAGTGGGACAGGGGGCGTCGTCGAGCAGTACTTC. The V and J genes are TRBV6-1 and TRBJ2-7; 11 central nucleotides agree with TRBD1. As encoded in the germline V gene, CDR1 is MNHNS while CDR2 is SASEGT. V trim: 4 bases; J trim: 6 bases; unmatched bases: 5. The CDR3 holds 14 amino acids from the cysteine to the phenylalanine. Only CDR3 DNA remains: 42 bases, in frame from the first base.